This TCR beta chain is from a study of T cell repertoires in cytomegalovirus infection. About the study: Indications of both CMV infection and matching HLA type were provided by public TCR beta signatures.

TCRdb called the reads again in MiXCR, with one record for every CDR3 protein. The sample consists of 160,000 or so distinct CDR3 sequences, roughly a quarter of them appearing once. About this clonotype itself: The antigen is not known.

Notes on the study in general: Across the ex vivo response, the dominant clonotypes were HLA-C-restricted CMV-specific TCR beta clonotypes.

The germline CDR1 and CDR2 sequences are SGHRS and YFSETQ. V lost 0 bases and J 0 bases, leaving 8 bases between the germline ends. The CDR3 is 15 residues long. Sequenced: PBMCs. The TCR sequence derives from a human donor in good health (CMV status not recorded). Some clones in this sample may be carry-over from other donors' samples. The J gene is TRBJ2-3, the V gene TRBV5-1; perhaps TRBD2 as D (5 bases). For the CDR3, the DNA is TGCGCCAGCAGCTTGGGAGGGTTCAGCACAGATACGCAGTATTTT. Its protein product is CASSLGGFSTDTQYF.